One sample yielded the 25 T cell receptor beta chains listed below, sequenced in a study of molecular identifiers for immune sequencing clone quantification. TCRdb used MiXCR to reprocess the PCR reads, holding one entry per CDR3 protein. The data contain approximately 680,000 distinct CDR3 sequences, around 25% of them seen just once; the ten biggest clones take up 0.78%. The sequenced material came from naive CD8+ T cells from blood, with Jurkat cell RNA spiked in. The subset here: FACS-sorted CD8+CD4-CCR7+CD45RA+ naive T cells. The receptors originated from a human donor in good health. Some libraries in this study had Jurkat cell RNA spiked in.

Comment on this clonotype: A far larger clone is off by one base, so a read error is likely. This rearrangement joins TRBV7-9 to TRBJ1-5; tentative D call: TRBD1 (5 bases). V lost 3 bases to trimming and J lost 3 bases, with 9 bases between them. CDR3 size: 14 residues. Germline CDR1 reads SEHNR; CDR2 reads FQNEAQ (reference sequence). CDR3 bases: TGTGCCAGCAGCTTCGGGGGTGCCAATCAGCCCCAGCATTTT. This encodes CASSFGGANQPQHF.

The rearrangement uses TRBV12-3 or TRBV12-4 and TRBJ1-4; unclear D gene. V shed 3 bases and J shed 3 bases, with 20 bases lying between them. This CDR3 has 18 amino acids. CDR3 amino acids: CASSFVVGRRAPNEKLFF. In nucleotides, the CDR3 is TGTGCCAGCAGTTTTGTGGTTGGCAGGCGGGCACCTAATGAAAAACTGTTTTTT.

The chain couples TRBV9 to TRBJ2-7; TRBD1 aligns across 9 bases. The V segment lost 3 bases and the J segment 4 bases; nucleotides outside the gene matches: 5. The CDR3 runs 14 residues. From germline, CDR1 is SGDLS and CDR2 YYNGEE. The CDR3, as DNA: TGTGCCAGCAGCGCGGGGACAGGGCTATACGAGCAGTACTTC. Translation: CASSAGTGLYEQYF.

Only a few counts were recorded for this clonotype. The chain is built from TRBV7-9 and TRBJ1-1; D unresolved. Trimming removed 2 bases from V and 1 base from J, with 8 bases in between. The germline V gene has CDR1 SEHNR and CDR2 FQNEAQ (reference sequence). The CDR3 length is 14 residues. The CDR3 loop is CASSLLAGNTEAFF. Here the CDR3 DNA reads TGTGCCAGCAGCTTACTGGCGGGGAACACTGAAGCTTTCTTT.

The J gene is TRBJ1-2, the V gene TRBV4-3, with D uncertain. Germline CDR1 LGHNA, CDR2 YSLEER. The CDR3 has 13 amino acids. Trimming removed 0 bases at V and 8 bases at J, with 10 bases between. The CDR3 spells CASSQEGSSGYTF. Here the CDR3 DNA reads TGCGCCAGCAGCCAAGAAGGAAGTTCAGGCTACACCTTC.

The rearrangement uses TRBV4-1 and TRBJ1-2; D not resolved. V lost 3 bases, J lost 7 bases, and 18 bases lay in between. CDR1 is MGHRA, CDR2 YSYEKL, per germline. The CDR3 extends over 15 amino acids. CDR3 sequence reads: CASSQIRYEDAGYTF. The CDR3 DNA sequence: TGCGCCAGCAGCCAGATACGGTACGAGGATGCTGGCTACACCTTC.

This clonotype was seen once. A much larger clone lies one base from this, so it may be a read error. V is TRBV4-3 and J is TRBJ2-3, with no clear D. CDR1 is LGHNA, CDR2 YSLEER, per germline. The CDR3 runs to 13 residues. CDR3 protein: CASSQAIRDAQYF. The CDR3 coding sequence is TGCGCCAGCAGCCAAGCGATTCGAGATGCGCAGTATTTT.

The V call is TRBV4-2, the J call TRBJ2-7; weak D call: TRBD2 (6 bases). V was clipped by 0 bases and J by 10 bases, with 13 bases between them. CDR3 length: 13 amino acids. Per the germline V gene, CDR1 is LGHNA and CDR2 is YNFKEQ. The CDR3 DNA reads as TGTGCCAGCAGCCAAGAAGGTGGGAGGCTACAGTACTTC. Protein product: CASSQEGGRLQYF.

The chain joins TRBV9 to TRBJ2-2, with unresolved D. The CDR3 runs to 16 residues. Trimming removed 0 bases from V and 3 bases from J, with 12 bases in between. CDR1 is SGDLS, CDR2 YYNGEE, per germline. The CDR3 region is CASSVAPGSYTGELFF. Written as DNA, the CDR3 is TGTGCCAGCAGCGTAGCTCCTGGCAGCTACACCGGGGAGCTGTTTTTT.

This clonotype turned up a few times. This chain uses TRBV13 with TRBJ2-5; 7 nucleotides match TRBD1. In germline, CDR1 is PRHDT, CDR2 FYEKMQ (reference sequence). Trimming took 1 base from V and 5 from J; bases not matched to a gene: 7. The CDR3 covers 15 residues. This chain's CDR3 is CASSLEGARVETQYF. CDR3 in DNA: TGTGCCAGCAGCTTAGAGGGGGCGAGGGTTGAGACCCAGTACTTC. The full variable domain, its missing parts supplied by reference TRBV13 and TRBJ2-5, is AAGVIQSPRHLIKEKRETATLKCYPIPRHDTVYWYQQGPGQDPQFLISFYEKMQSDKGSIPDRFSAQQFSDYHSELNMSSLELGDSALYFCASSLEGARVETQYFGPGTRLLVL.

This clonotype was detected only a few times. This chain connects TRBV9 to TRBJ2-7; TRBD1 might be the D (5 bases). Trimming removed 0 bases at V and 2 bases at J, with 9 bases between. This CDR3 is 14 amino acids long. The germline CDR1 and CDR2 sequences are SGDLS and YYNGEE. DNA for the CDR3: TGTGCCAGCAGCGTAGGGACCAGGGCCTACGAGCAGTACTTC. It codes for CASSVGTRAYEQYF.

V usage is TRBV30 and J usage is TRBJ2-1; weak D call: TRBD2 (6 bases). The CDR3 runs 15 residues. Trimming took off 3 bases at V and 5 bases at J, with 17 bases between the two ends. Germline CDR1 is GTSNPN and CDR2 is SVGIG (reference sequence). This CDR3 is CAWRRLGDFNNEQFF. The CDR3 bases are TGTGCCTGGAGGAGACTAGGGGACTTCAACAATGAGCAGTTCTTC.

About this clonotype itself: A read error may explain this, as a much larger clone is one base away. The chain recombines TRBV3-1 with TRBJ2-7; 10 bases align to TRBD1. This CDR3 comprises 14 residues. Germline V gene data show CDR1 as LGHDT and CDR2 as YNNKEL (reference sequence). The V gene end was trimmed by 4 bases and the J gene end by 6 bases; junction bases not matched to a gene: 6. The CDR3 sequence: CASSPGTGAAEQYF. CDR3 in DNA: TGTGCCAGCAGCCCTGGGACAGGGGCAGCCGAGCAGTACTTC.

This clonotype was counted at least ten times. The chain employs TRBV6-2 or TRBV6-3 and TRBJ2-7; 7 nucleotides agree with TRBD1. V shed 5 bases and J 9 bases; nucleotides not matched to a gene: 10. The CDR3 consists of 13 residues. The V gene's germline CDR1 is MNHEY and CDR2 SVGEGT. In DNA, the CDR3 is TGTGCCAGCAGTACCGGGACAGCGGTCCCGCAGTACTTC. Protein sequence: CASSTGTAVPQYF.

The chain couples TRBV7-9 to TRBJ1-2, with D possibly TRBD1 on 6 matching bases. With 0 bases removed from V and 4 bases from J, the gap between germline ends came to 12 bases. Per the germline V gene, CDR1 is SEHNR and CDR2 is FQNEAQ (reference sequence). The CDR3 loop spans 15 amino acids. As DNA, the CDR3 is TGTGCCAGCAGCTTAGCCCCAGGGGATGGCTATGGCTACACCTTC. Protein product: CASSLAPGDGYGYTF.

This clonotype was picked up many times. CDR3 loop: CASSQGAKETQYF. CDR3 DNA sequence: TGTGCCAGCAGCCAGGGGGCGAAGGAGACCCAGTACTTC. The chain employs TRBV6-5 and TRBJ2-5, with 8 bases that match TRBD1. With 6 bases clipped from V and 5 bases from J, the junction kept 5 bases outside the gene matches. Germline CDR1 MNHEY, CDR2 SVGAGI. The CDR3 contains 13 residues.

Concerning this clonotype: One base away lies a much larger clone, so this may be a sequencing read error. The chain is built from TRBV19 and TRBJ1-1, with D maybe TRBD1 (5 bases). The CDR3 is 13 residues long. CDR1 is LNHDA and CDR2 is SQIVND in the germline V gene (reference sequence). In nucleotides, the CDR3 is TGTGCCAGGATGACAGTCATGAACTCTGAAGCTTTCTTT. Amino acid sequence: CARMTVMNSEAFF.

As for this clonotype: It may be a read error: a sequence one base away is much more abundant. The V and J genes are TRBV7-9 and TRBJ2-1, with a tentative D call TRBD2 (6 bases). The CDR3 consists of 15 residues. CDR1 and CDR2 (germline): SEHNR, FQNEAQ (reference sequence). The V gene lost 8 bases and the J gene lost 2 bases, with 16 bases spanning the gap. CDR3 nucleotide sequence: TGTGCCAGCGGCCGGGAGAACAAACCCTACAATGAGCAGTTCTTC. This translates into CASGRENKPYNEQFF.

This clonotype was seen repeatedly, ten times or more. The chain employs TRBV13 and TRBJ1-2, with D unresolved. The germline V gene has CDR1 PRHDT and CDR2 FYEKMQ (reference sequence). The CDR3 has 14 amino acids. The V end lost 3 bases, the J end lost 2 bases, and 10 bases lay between the germline ends. CDR3 sequence: CASSFNGENYGYTF. The CDR3 DNA is TGTGCCAGCAGCTTCAATGGGGAAAACTATGGCTACACCTTC.

This clonotype was observed many times. The rearrangement uses TRBV20-1 and TRBJ1-1; D ambiguous. The CDR3 loop spans 13 amino acids. Germline V gene data show CDR1 as DFQATT and CDR2 as SNEGSKA (reference sequence). Trimming took 5 bases from V and 0 from J, leaving 10 bases between them. This chain's CDR3 is CSADRALNTEAFF. CDR3 DNA sequence: TGCAGTGCTGACCGGGCTTTGAACACTGAAGCTTTCTTT.

This clonotype has ten or more counts. The chain combines TRBV13 with TRBJ2-2; 7 bases line up with TRBD1. This CDR3 contains 14 residues. Germline CDR1 reads PRHDT; CDR2 reads FYEKMQ (reference sequence). V shed 7 bases, J shed 1 base, and the junction held 3 bases outside the gene matches. The CDR3 spells CASTGTENTGELFF. CDR3 DNA sequence: TGTGCCAGCACTGGGACAGAGAACACCGGGGAGCTGTTTTTT.

This clonotype was counted at least ten times. This chain joins TRBV7-2 and TRBJ2-7; 9 nucleotides align to TRBD1. The CDR3 covers 14 residues. The J segment lost 2 bases and the V segment lost 5 bases, leaving 4 bases of the junction unmatched. Germline assignment: CDR1 SGHTA and CDR2 FQGNSA. CDR3 in DNA: TGTGCCAGCAGCCAGACAGGGGGGCCCTACGAGCAGTACTTC. Its protein is CASSQTGGPYEQYF.

This clonotype was seen many times. The chain carries TRBV5-4 and TRBJ2-7, with 7 bases fitting TRBD2. CDR1 and CDR2 from the germline V gene are SGHNT and YYREEE (reference sequence). V lost 1 base and J lost 4; bases outside the gene matches: 8. The CDR3 covers 15 residues. Written as DNA, the CDR3 is TGTGCCAGCAGCTTGCGATCCAGCGGGGCTTACGAGCAGTACTTC. This codes for CASSLRSSGAYEQYF. Using reference TRBV5-4 and TRBJ2-7 for the parts outside the CDR3, the full variable domain is ETGVTQSPTHLIKTRGQQVTLRCSSQSGHNTVSWYQQALGQGPQFIFQYYREEENGRGNFPPRFSGLQFPNYSSELNVNALELDDSALYLCASSLRSSGAYEQYFGPGTRLTVT.

As for this clonotype: Since a much larger clone is just one base distant, this may be a read error. The chain joins TRBV24-1 to TRBJ2-1; no firm D call. CDR1 and CDR2 from the germline V gene are KGHDR and SFDVKD. The CDR3 sequence is 18 residues long. V lost 2 bases and J 10 bases, leaving 26 bases between the germline ends. The CDR3 here is CATSDYNLSRTPWLEQFF. DNA for the CDR3: TGTGCCACCAGTGATTACAACCTTTCCCGCACCCCATGGTTGGAGCAGTTCTTC.

This clonotype was found a few times. The chain employs TRBV6-6 and TRBJ2-2; D is ambiguous. The CDR3 consists of 17 residues. V lost 0 bases, J lost 6 bases, and 17 bases lay in between. Germline V gene data show CDR1 as MNHNY and CDR2 as SVGAGI (reference sequence). The CDR3 coding sequence is TGTGCCAGCAGTTACTCGGTTTCCCCTTTCAGTCCCGGGGAGCTGTTTTTT. This codes for CASSYSVSPFSPGELFF.